The TCR beta chain under discussion was sequenced for a study of shared clonotypes between healthy human individuals. The data were produced by immunoSEQ multiplex PCR, yet TCRdb's version contains in-frame clones alone and is incomplete. The sample contains about 2.3 million clones, just over 90% of which appear only once. The CDR3 covers 14 residues. The V and J ends lost 10 bases and 9 bases, in that order; junction bases with no gene match: 10. Germline CDR1 and CDR2: MDHEN and SYDVKM. The receptor was derived from a man aged 18 to 30 in good health. Some clones in this sample may be carry-over from other donors' samples. Sequenced: naive CD4+ T cells from PBMCs. The sample's subset: CD45RA+ positively selected. The chain is built from TRBV28 and TRBJ1-6; 9 bases map to TRBD1. The CDR3 reads CAIGTGKVGSPLHF. The CDR3 nucleotides read TGTGCCATCGGGACAGGGAAAGTTGGTTCACCCCTCCACTTT.